Given below is one TCR beta chain in context. Its antigen remains unknown. The data stem from a study of Graves' ophthalmopathy and Graves' hyperthyroidism. Study observations and caveats: Progression of ophthalmopathy was predicted by the model with about 68% sensitivity and just under 75% specificity.

RNA transcripts provided the template for amplifying TCR beta CDR3 regions. Second-round multiplex PCR came after first-round RT-PCR with HTBI primers. One entry per CDR3 protein results from TCRdb running MiXCR on the multiplex PCR reads. The table includes about 400,000 distinct CDR3 sequences, roughly 18% detected once. Other autoimmune disease, uncontrolled infection, pregnancy and lactation led to exclusion. Trimming removed 8 bases from V and 4 bases from J, with 18 bases in between. The CDR3 covers 14 residues. The sequenced material came from peripheral blood. V usage is TRBV12-3 or TRBV12-4 and J usage is TRBJ2-7; weak D call: TRBD2 (6 bases). This clonotype was obtained from a woman under 30 with Graves' ophthalmopathy. CDR3 coding DNA: TGTGCCAGCTGTTCGGGAGTGGGAAAATACGAGCAGTACTTC. Encoded protein: CASCSGVGKYEQYF.